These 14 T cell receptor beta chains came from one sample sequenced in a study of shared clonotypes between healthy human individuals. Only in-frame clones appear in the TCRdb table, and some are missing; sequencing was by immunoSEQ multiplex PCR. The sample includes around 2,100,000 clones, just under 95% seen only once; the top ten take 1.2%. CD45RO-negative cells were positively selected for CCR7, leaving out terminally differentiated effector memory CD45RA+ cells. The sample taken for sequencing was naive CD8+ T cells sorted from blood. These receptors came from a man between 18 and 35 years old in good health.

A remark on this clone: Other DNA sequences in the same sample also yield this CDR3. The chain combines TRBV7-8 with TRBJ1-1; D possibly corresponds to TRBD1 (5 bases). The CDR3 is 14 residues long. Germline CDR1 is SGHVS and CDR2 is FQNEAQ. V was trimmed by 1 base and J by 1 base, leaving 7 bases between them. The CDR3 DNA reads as TGTGCCAGCAGCTTAGGGGGCCGGAACACTGAAGCTTTCTTT. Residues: CASSLGGRNTEAFF.

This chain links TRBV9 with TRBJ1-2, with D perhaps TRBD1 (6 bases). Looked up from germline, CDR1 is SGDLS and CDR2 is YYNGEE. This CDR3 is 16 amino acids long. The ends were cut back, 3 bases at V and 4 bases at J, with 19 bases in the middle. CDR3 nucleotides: TGTGCCAGCAGCGGGCCCAAACAGGGTGCCGGCTATGGCTACACCTTC. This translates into CASSGPKQGAGYGYTF.

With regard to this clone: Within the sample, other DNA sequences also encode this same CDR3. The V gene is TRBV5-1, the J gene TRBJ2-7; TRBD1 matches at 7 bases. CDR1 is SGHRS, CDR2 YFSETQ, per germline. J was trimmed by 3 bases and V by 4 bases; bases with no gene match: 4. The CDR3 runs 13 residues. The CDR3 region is CASSPGQNYEQYF. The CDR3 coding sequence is TGCGCCAGCAGCCCGGGACAGAACTACGAGCAGTACTTC.

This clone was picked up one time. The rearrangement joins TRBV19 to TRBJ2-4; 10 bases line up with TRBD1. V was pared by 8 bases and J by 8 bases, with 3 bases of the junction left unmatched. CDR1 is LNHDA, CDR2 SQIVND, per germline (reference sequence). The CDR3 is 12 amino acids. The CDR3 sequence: CASGTGEYIQYF. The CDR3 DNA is TGTGCCAGTGGGACAGGGGAGTACATTCAGTACTTC.

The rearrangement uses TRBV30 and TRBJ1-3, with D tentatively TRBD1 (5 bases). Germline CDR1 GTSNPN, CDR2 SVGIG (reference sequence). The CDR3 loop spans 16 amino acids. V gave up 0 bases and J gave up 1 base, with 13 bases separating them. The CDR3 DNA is TGTGCCTGGAGTGTAGGGGCCGGGTTATCTGGAAACACCATATATTTT. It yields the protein CAWSVGAGLSGNTIYF.

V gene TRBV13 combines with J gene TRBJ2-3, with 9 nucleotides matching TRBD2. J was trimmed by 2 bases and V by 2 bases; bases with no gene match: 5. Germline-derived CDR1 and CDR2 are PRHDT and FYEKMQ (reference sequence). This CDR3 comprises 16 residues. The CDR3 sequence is CASSLLAGPNTDTQYF. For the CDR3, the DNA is TGTGCCAGCAGCTTACTAGCGGGGCCTAACACAGATACGCAGTATTTT. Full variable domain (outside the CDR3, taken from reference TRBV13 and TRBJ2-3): AAGVIQSPRHLIKEKRETATLKCYPIPRHDTVYWYQQGPGQDPQFLISFYEKMQSDKGSIPDRFSAQQFSDYHSELNMSSLELGDSALYFCASSLLAGPNTDTQYFGPGTRLTVL.

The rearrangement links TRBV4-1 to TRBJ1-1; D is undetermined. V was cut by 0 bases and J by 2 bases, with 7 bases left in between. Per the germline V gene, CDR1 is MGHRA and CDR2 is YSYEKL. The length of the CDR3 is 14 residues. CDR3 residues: CASSQETLNTEAFF. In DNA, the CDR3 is TGCGCCAGCAGCCAAGAGACTCTCAACACTGAAGCTTTCTTT.

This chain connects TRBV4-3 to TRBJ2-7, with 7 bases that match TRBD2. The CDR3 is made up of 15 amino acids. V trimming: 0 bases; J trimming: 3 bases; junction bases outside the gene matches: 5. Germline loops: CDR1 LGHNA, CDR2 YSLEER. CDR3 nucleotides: TGCGCCAGCAGCCAAGATGGGGAGGGGAACTACGAGCAGTACTTC. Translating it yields CASSQDGEGNYEQYF.

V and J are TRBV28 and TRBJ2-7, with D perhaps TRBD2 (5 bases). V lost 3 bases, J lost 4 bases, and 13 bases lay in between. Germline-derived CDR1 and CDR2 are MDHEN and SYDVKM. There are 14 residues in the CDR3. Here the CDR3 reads CASSFTGYRYEQYF. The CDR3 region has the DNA TGTGCCAGCAGTTTCACGGGGTACCGGTACGAGCAGTACTTC.

CDR3 loop: CASSEGPYEQYF. CDR3 coding DNA: TGTGCCAGCAGTGAAGGTCCCTACGAGCAGTACTTC. V gene TRBV5-4 combines with J gene TRBJ2-7, with D unresolved. The CDR3 has 12 amino acids. Germline CDR1 SGHNT, CDR2 YYREEE (reference sequence). Deletions cut 5 bases from V and 2 bases from J, with 8 bases between.

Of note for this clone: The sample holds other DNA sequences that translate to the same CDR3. The CDR3 region has the DNA TGTGCCAGCAGCTTAGAGGTCTCCTACGAGCAGTACTTC. It encodes CASSLEVSYEQYF. The genes are TRBV11-2 and TRBJ2-7, with D uncertain. The germline V gene has CDR1 SGHAT and CDR2 FQNNGV. The CDR3 covers 13 residues. Trimming cost V 0 bases and J 0 bases, with 3 bases left between them.

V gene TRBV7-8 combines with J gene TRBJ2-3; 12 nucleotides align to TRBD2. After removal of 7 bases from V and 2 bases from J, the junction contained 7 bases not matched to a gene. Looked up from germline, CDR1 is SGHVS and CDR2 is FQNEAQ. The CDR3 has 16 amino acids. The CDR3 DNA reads TGTGCCAGCACTTCCCTAGCGGGGGGGGACACAGATACGCAGTATTTT. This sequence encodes CASTSLAGGDTDTQYF.

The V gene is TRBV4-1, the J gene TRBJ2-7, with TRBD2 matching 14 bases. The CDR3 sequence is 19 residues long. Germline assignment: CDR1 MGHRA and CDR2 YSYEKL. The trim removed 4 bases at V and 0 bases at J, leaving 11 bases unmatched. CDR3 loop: CASSPAGTSGGTFSYEQYF. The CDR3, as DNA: TGCGCCAGCAGCCCTGCCGGGACTAGCGGGGGAACGTTCTCCTACGAGCAGTACTTC.

This CDR3 is CASSETGMDYGYTF. The CDR3 coding sequence is TGTGCCAGCAGTGAGACAGGGATGGACTATGGCTACACCTTC. The chain combines TRBV6-6 with TRBJ1-2; TRBD1 aligns across 7 bases. CDR3 length equals 14 residues. The germline CDR1 and CDR2 sequences are MNHNY and SVGAGI (reference sequence). V dropped 5 bases and J dropped 3; count of bases not matched to a gene: 6.